This T cell receptor beta chain was observed in a study of blood T cell repertoires in COVID-19. For the study at large: Spain, Italy and the United States supplied samples that represented acute and convalescent COVID-19. From T cells, B-cell-depleted T cells, or PBMCs came the material, which was cDNA or gDNA.

The study recruited people aged about 18 to 89 years across some 23 US areas. Participants' reported clinical history set cohort assignment. Generated by immunoSEQ multiplex PCR, the TCRdb table keeps only in-frame clones and is missing some. The table lists under 500,000 clones, approximately 90% of them singletons. The origin of this receptor is a woman younger than 35 with acute COVID-19. Material for sequencing was PBMCs or T cells enriched from blood (not recorded which).

Here the CDR3 reads CATSDLEGTVTGELFF. CDR3 sequence (DNA): TGTGCCACCAGTGATTTAGAGGGCACGGTCACCGGGGAGCTGTTTTTT. The chain couples TRBV24-1 to TRBJ2-2; possibly TRBD2 for D (5 bases). CDR3 length: 16 amino acids. Germline loops: CDR1 KGHDR, CDR2 SFDVKD. V lost 1 base, J lost 4 bases, and 12 bases lay in between.